These T cell receptor beta chains were read from a single sample in a study of T cells in Graves' hyperthyroidism and ophthalmopathy. TCRdb re-analysed the multiplex PCR reads in MiXCR, keeping a single row per CDR3 protein. The repertoire holds about 560,000 distinct CDR3 sequences, with roughly a sixth as singletons. Sequenced sample: blood. The receptors come from a woman aged 18-29 years with Graves' hyperthyroidism. The CDR3 runs from the conserved cysteine through the conserved F or W. D genes are given only for firm matches. Expanded clones get a size class; other rows say once, few or many, or leave the size out.

v_call,d_call,j_call,clone_size,cdr3_aa,cdr3_nt
TRBV19,-,TRBJ1-1,-,CASTNVGGGMNTEAFF,TGTGCCAGTACCAACGTGGGGGGAGGCATGAACACTGAAGCTTTCTTT
TRBV20-1,-,TRBJ1-5,many,CSASRSNQPQHF,TGCAGTGCTAGTAGGAGCAATCAGCCCCAGCATTTT
TRBV2,TRBD1,TRBJ2-1,many,CASSGTGGHNEQFF,TGTGCCAGCAGTGGGACAGGGGGTCACAATGAGCAGTTCTTC
TRBV19,TRBD2,TRBJ2-2,few,CASSKRGGPLGELFF,TGTGCCAGTAGTAAGCGGGGGGGTCCTCTCGGGGAGCTGTTTTTT
TRBV2,-,TRBJ1-1,many,CASSTSTGAGLMNTEAFF,-
TRBV12-3/TRBV12-4,-,TRBJ2-2,many,CASTLGRRGTGELFF,TGTGCCAGCACGCTCGGGCGTCGTGGGACCGGGGAGCTGTTTTTT
TRBV7-9,-,TRBJ2-3,many,CASSPPGRSTDTQYF,TGTGCCAGCAGCCCCCCGGGCCGCAGCACAGATACGCAGTATTTT
TRBV6-1,TRBD1,TRBJ1-4,few,CASRTGAEEKLFF,TGTGCCAGCAGGACAGGGGCTGAGGAAAAACTGTTTTTT
TRBV29-1,TRBD1,TRBJ2-5,-,CSAGQGAGVRVETQYF,TGCAGCGCGGGACAGGGGGCGGGGGTCCGGGTTGAGACCCAGTACTTC
TRBV4-3,-,TRBJ2-1,-,CASSQDKREQFF,TGCGCCAGCAGCCAAGATAAGCGCGAGCAGTTCTTC
TRBV28,-,TRBJ2-3,many,CASSLRESSTDTQYF,TGTGCCAGCAGTTTAAGGGAGAGTAGCACAGATACGCAGTATTTT
TRBV5-6,TRBD1,TRBJ2-2,few,CASSFRPGQGAVTGELFF,TGTGCCAGCAGCTTCAGACCGGGACAGGGGGCGGTCACCGGGGAGCTGTTTTTT
TRBV11-2,-,TRBJ2-7,many,CASSQRGTGYEQYF,TGTGCCTCGTCCCAGAGAGGAACGGGATACGAGCAGTACTTC
TRBV25-1,-,TRBJ2-7,few,CASSESPPSSYEQYF,TGTGCCAGCAGTGAATCCCCCCCAAGCTCCTACGAGCAGTACTTC
TRBV10-3,-,TRBJ2-1,many,CVSTRVGAANEQFF,TGTGTCAGTACACGAGTGGGAGCAGCGAATGAGCAGTTCTTC
TRBV20-1,-,TRBJ1-1,few,CSATVGRGAFF,TGCAGTGCTACCGTAGGGAGGGGGGCTTTCTTT
TRBV7-2,-,TRBJ2-3,-,CASSLTSSEQAQYF,TGTGCCAGCAGCTTAACCTCTAGCGAGCAGGCGCAGTATTTT
TRBV6-1,-,TRBJ1-5,-,CASTLDSPAPQHF,TGTGCCAGCACCTTAGACAGTCCGGCGCCCCAGCATTTT
TRBV11-2,TRBD1,TRBJ2-3,few,CASSLDGLLGGRTGNTQYF,TGTGCCAGCAGCTTAGACGGGTTGCTGGGGGGCCGGACAGGGAATACGCAGTATTTT
TRBV9,TRBD2,TRBJ2-1,-,CASSVARTALAGVKDYEQFF,TGTGCCAGCAGCGTAGCCCGGACAGCCTTAGCGGGAGTAAAGGATTATGAGCAGTTCTTC
TRBV5-1,TRBD1,TRBJ1-1,few,CASSFDRGPLTEAFF,TGCGCCAGCAGCTTCGACAGGGGGCCTCTCACTGAAGCTTTCTTT
TRBV5-1,TRBD1,TRBJ2-7,few,CASSLTGVAYEQYF,TGCGCCAGCAGCCTCACAGGGGTCGCCTACGAGCAGTACTTC
TRBV6-5,-,TRBJ2-3,-,CASSYSEGRTQYF,TGTGCCAGCAGTTACTCGGAGGGTAGGACGCAGTATTTT
TRBV2,TRBD1,TRBJ2-3,many,CASNQGGTGTSRGTDTQYF,TGTGCCAGCAACCAGGGGGGGACAGGGACATCCAGGGGCACAGATACGCAGTATTTT
TRBV7-8,TRBD1,TRBJ2-7,-,CASTLTAGTGIPHYEQYF,TGTGCCAGCACCCTAACTGCCGGGACAGGCATACCTCACTACGAGCAGTACTTC
TRBV28,-,TRBJ2-5,many,CASSFMTRETQYF,TGTGCCAGCAGTTTCATGACCCGGGAGACCCAGTACTTC
TRBV27,-,TRBJ2-1,many,CASSLSGQLYNEQFF,TGTGCCAGCAGTCTCAGTGGTCAACTATACAATGAGCAGTTCTTC
TRBV24-1,-,TRBJ2-5,-,CATSGRGGETQYF,TGTGCCACCAGTGGGAGGGGCGGGGAGACCCAGTACTTC
TRBV28,-,TRBJ2-5,many,CASSSPVGQETQYF,TGTGCCAGCAGCTCTCCGGTGGGGCAAGAGACCCAGTACTTC
TRBV6-9,-,TRBJ2-1,-,CASSYRYNEQFF,TGTGCCAGCAGTTACCGGTACAATGAGCAGTTCTTC
TRBV12-3/TRBV12-4,TRBD1,TRBJ1-6,few,CASNRGRSPLHF,TGTGCCAGCAACAGGGGGCGATCACCCCTCCACTTT
TRBV4-2,TRBD1,TRBJ1-5,-,CASSQGQGGAGYSNQPQHF,TGTGCCAGCAGCCAAGGACAGGGGGGCGCGGGATATAGCAATCAGCCCCAGCATTTT
TRBV29-1,-,TRBJ2-7,few,CSVEGPYEQYF,TGCAGCGTCGAAGGACCCTACGAGCAGTACTTC
TRBV28,-,TRBJ1-1,many,CASTSRAGTPEAFF,TGTGCCAGCACCTCGCGAGCAGGGACCCCTGAAGCTTTCTTT
TRBV4-2,-,TRBJ1-6,few,CASSQDRRGGSPLHF,TGTGCCAGCAGCCAAGACAGGCGGGGCGGTTCACCCCTCCACTTT
TRBV2,TRBD2,TRBJ2-1,many,CASSEVGGSAYNEQFF,TGTGCCAGCAGTGAAGTGGGCGGGAGCGCCTACAATGAGCAGTTCTTC
TRBV7-9,-,TRBJ1-1,-,CASSFATGYTEAFF,TGTGCCAGCAGCTTTGCCACAGGGTACACTGAAGCTTTCTTT
TRBV20-1,-,TRBJ2-7,-,CSAIGGRVGEQYF,TGCAGTGCTATAGGAGGCCGGGTCGGGGAGCAGTACTTC
TRBV27,-,TRBJ1-1,many,CASSRSDTEAFF,TGTGCCAGCAGCCGTTCGGACACTGAAGCTTTCTTT
TRBV6-1,-,TRBJ1-5,-,CASSEAEYQPQHF,TGTGCCAGCAGTGAAGCGGAGTATCAGCCCCAGCATTTT
TRBV2,TRBD2,TRBJ2-5,many,CASIGLAGGEGETQYF,TGTGCCAGCATTGGACTAGCGGGAGGAGAAGGGGAGACCCAGTACTTC
TRBV12-3/TRBV12-4,-,TRBJ2-3,many,CASSLALRGSTDTQYF,TGTGCCAGCAGTTTAGCGCTCCGGGGAAGCACAGATACGCAGTATTTT
TRBV20-1,TRBD2,TRBJ2-1,many,CSAVGDLPGGSEEQFF,TGCAGTGCCGTAGGTGATCTTCCGGGAGGGTCGGAGGAGCAGTTCTTC
TRBV7-2,-,TRBJ2-7,many,CASSLVRISYEQYF,TGTGCCAGCAGCTTAGTCAGAATCTCCTACGAGCAGTACTTC
TRBV29-1,TRBD1,TRBJ1-1,-,CSVELLQGVRTEAFF,TGCAGCGTTGAACTCCTCCAGGGGGTGAGGACTGAAGCTTTCTTT
TRBV7-8,-,TRBJ1-1,-,CASSLYSRENTEDFF,TGTGCCAGCAGCTTATACTCCCGGGAGAACACTGAAGATTTCTTT
TRBV12-3/TRBV12-4,TRBD2,TRBJ2-3,many,CASSGTSGRTDTQYF,TGTGCCAGCAGCGGTACTAGCGGGAGGACAGATACGCAGTATTTT
TRBV12-3/TRBV12-4,-,TRBJ1-6,many,CASSRSTEKYFNSPLHF,TGTGCCAGCAGCCGCTCGACCGAGAAATATTTCAATTCACCCCTCCACTTT
TRBV20-1,TRBD1,TRBJ1-3,-,CSARDHRGPYGSGNTIYF,TGCAGTGCTAGAGATCACAGGGGACCCTACGGCTCTGGAAACACCATATATTTT
TRBV6-1,-,TRBJ1-6,-,CASRGNSPLHF,TGTGCCAGCAGGGGGAATTCACCCCTCCACTTT
TRBV28,-,TRBJ1-2,once,CASSSPAGAPDYGYTF,TGTGCCAGCAGTTCCCCTGCGGGGGCGCCTGACTATGGCTACACCTTC
TRBV6-2/TRBV6-3,-,TRBJ1-1,many,CASSYAGTEAFF,TGTGCCAGCAGTTACGCAGGGACTGAAGCTTTCTTT
TRBV4-1,-,TRBJ2-3,-,CASSPWKGSSTDTQYF,TGCGCCAGCAGCCCTTGGAAAGGATCTAGCACAGATACGCAGTATTTT
TRBV20-1,TRBD2,TRBJ2-1,few,CSAILAGRSNEQFF,TGCAGTGCTATACTAGCGGGTCGGTCCAATGAGCAGTTCTTC